This T cell receptor beta chain derives from a study of OX40 agonist ivuxolimab in advanced cancers. Study conclusions and caveats: More expanded clones were found, on average, in CD8+ than in CD4+ T cells.

Repertoires were generated with immunoSEQ multiplex PCR, while TCRdb's copy carries only in-frame clones and drops some. The table has about 130,000 clones, 85% to 95% seen once. As to this clone: Its antigen is still unknown.

Sample: CD4+ or CD8+ T cells sorted from blood, taken in a trial of the OX40 agonist ivuxolimab. The origin of this receptor is an adult with an advanced solid tumor such as melanoma, head and neck, liver or kidney cancer.

CDR3 loop: CASSSPGLSRAKNIQYF. As DNA, the CDR3 is TGTGCCAGCAGCTCCCCGGGACTCTCAAGAGCCAAAAACATTCAGTACTTC. The V call is TRBV4-2, the J call TRBJ2-4, with a tentative D call TRBD2 (6 bases). The CDR3 loop spans 17 amino acids. V lost 5 bases and J lost 0, with 17 bases in between. Per the germline V gene, CDR1 is LGHNA and CDR2 is YNFKEQ.